Each of the 6 T cell receptor beta chains below was sequenced from the same sample in a study of beta chain features in type 1 diabetes. Expressed TCRB transcripts were sequenced, since all the RNA that had been isolated was reverse transcribed. Generated by immunoSEQ multiplex PCR, the TCRdb table keeps only in-frame clones and is missing some. In the table there are 850,000 to 900,000 clones, roughly a sixth of which are singletons. Sequences were obtained from naive CD4+ T cells from blood. The origin of the receptors is a young woman in good health.

The CDR3, as DNA: TGTGCCAGCAGCCAGGGACTCCTCTCCTACAATGAGCAGTTCTTC. Translating it yields CASSQGLLSYNEQFF. The J gene is TRBJ2-1, the V gene TRBV11-2; perhaps TRBD2 as D (6 bases). Germline-derived CDR1 and CDR2 are SGHAT and FQNNGV. The CDR3 is made up of 15 amino acids. The V end was cut by 5 bases, the J end by 0 bases, with 11 bases between.

This clone turned up a few times. The chain uses TRBV19 and TRBJ1-2; D remains unclear. Trimming took off 11 bases at V and 5 bases at J, with 9 bases between the two ends. Germline-derived CDR1 and CDR2 are LNHDA and SQIVND (reference sequence). The CDR3 length is 10 residues. CDR3 sequence reads: CAVGSYGYTF. CDR3 DNA sequence: TGTGCCGTCGGGAGTTATGGCTACACCTTC. The full variable domain, rest sourced from reference TRBV19 and TRBJ1-2, is DGGITQSPKYLFRKEGQNVTLSCEQNLNHDAMYWYRQDPGQGLRLIYYSQIVNDFQKGDIAEGYSVSREKKESFPLTVTSAQKNPTAFYLCAVGSYGYTFGSGTRLTVV.

This chain links TRBV7-2 with TRBJ2-3, with D perhaps TRBD1 or TRBD2 (5 bases each). V was clipped by 8 bases and J by 2 bases, with 17 bases between them. CDR1 and CDR2 (germline): SGHTA, FQGNSA. The CDR3 contains 15 residues. The CDR3 loop is CASSPRRGPTDTQYF. DNA of the CDR3: TGTGCCAGCTCCCCACGCCGGGGCCCCACAGATACGCAGTATTTT.

The chain has TRBV4-2 and TRBJ2-1, with a tentative D call TRBD2 (7 bases). CDR1 is LGHNA, CDR2 YNFKEQ, per germline. CDR3 length: 20 amino acids. The V and J ends lost 0 bases and 7 bases respectively, with 28 bases between them. The CDR3 here is CASSQDSPRTERGRGNEQFF. The CDR3 nucleotides read TGTGCCAGCAGCCAAGATTCCCCCAGGACAGAGCGGGGCCGGGGGAATGAGCAGTTCTTC.

The gene calls are TRBV5-6 and TRBJ1-2, with D possibly matching TRBD1 (6 bases). Germline assignment: CDR1 SGHDT and CDR2 YYEEEE. The CDR3 spans 15 residues. Between the trimmed V and J ends, which lost 3 bases and 2 bases, there was a span of 14 bases. Written as DNA, the CDR3 is TGTGCCAGCAGCTCCCAGACAGGCAACAACTATGGCTACACCTTC. Translating gives CASSSQTGNNYGYTF.

This clone was detected a few times. J is TRBJ2-1 and V is TRBV11-3; D is uncertain. The CDR3 is made up of 13 amino acids. The germline gives CDR1 SGHNT, CDR2 YENEEA. V gave up 5 bases and J gave up 6 bases, with 11 bases separating them. CDR3 residues: CASSPRPGNEQFF. CDR3 in DNA: TGTGCCAGCAGCCCTCGGCCAGGCAATGAGCAGTTCTTC.